This T cell receptor beta chain emerged from a study of shared clonotypes between healthy human individuals. Study-wide results and caveats: Sorted-subset sequencing was shown by rarefaction to be incomplete despite large depth.

The study enrolled healthy HIV-negative adults without recent acute infections or vaccinations as donors. The protocol was immunoSEQ multiplex PCR, while the TCRdb copy is restricted to in-frame clones and leaves out a portion. The table records roughly 2 million clones, 90% to 95% of them present only once. In the case of this clone: The antigen is unknown.

V lost 0 bases and J lost 2, with 14 bases in between. CDR1 SGHRS and CDR2 YFSETQ come from the germline V gene. The CDR3 contains 16 residues. Sequencing was performed on naive CD4+ T cells sorted from blood. As to subset: CD45RA+ positively selected. This clonotype originated in a man aged 18 to 29 in good health. The V call is TRBV5-1, the J call TRBJ2-5; D gene uncertain. The CDR3 protein is CASSLAEFRLQETQYF. The CDR3 DNA sequence: TGCGCCAGCAGCTTGGCCGAATTCAGGCTACAAGAGACCCAGTACTTC.